This T cell receptor beta chain was documented in a study of Graves' ophthalmopathy and Graves' hyperthyroidism. The study amplified TCR beta CDR3 regions using RNA transcripts. The first round was an RT-PCR with HTBI primers, and the second round was a multiplex PCR. TCRdb re-derived calls from the multiplex PCR reads in MiXCR, one entry per CDR3 protein. This table has about 370,000 distinct CDR3 sequences, roughly 15% appearing once. V was trimmed by 4 bases and J by 7 bases, leaving 11 bases between them. CDR3 length: 12 residues. Germline CDR1 reads SNHLY; CDR2 reads FYNNEI. This clonotype occurred many times.

The specimen was peripheral blood. This clonotype was obtained from an adult woman with stable Graves' hyperthyroidism. The chain links TRBV2 to TRBJ2-7, with D possibly TRBD1 on 6 matching bases. The CDR3 loop reads CASSGYREEQYF. CDR3 coding DNA: TGTGCCAGCAGTGGATACAGGGAAGAGCAGTACTTC.